This record covers a single TCR beta chain. The data derive from a study of T cell changes during pregnancy in multiple sclerosis. Repertoires were generated with immunoSEQ multiplex PCR, while TCRdb's copy carries only in-frame clones and drops some. The sample yields approximately 83,000 clones, about 93% seen once. The CDR3 runs to 17 residues. The J segment lost 4 bases and the V segment lost 4 bases, leaving 9 bases of the junction unmatched. Germline lookup yields CDR1 SGHTA and CDR2 FQGNSA. The sample here was peripheral blood, taken in the first trimester of pregnancy. The receptor comes from a female donor with multiple sclerosis, enrolled in a pregnancy study. J is TRBJ1-6 and V is TRBV7-2, with TRBD1 identical over 8 bases. The DNA of the CDR3 is TGTGCCAGCAGCTACGGACAGGGAAGGGGTTATAATTCACCCCTCCACTTT. Translated, it gives CASSYGQGRGYNSPLHF.